Shown below are 30 T cell receptor beta chains from a single sample sequenced in a study of cytomegalovirus exposure and HLA in healthy donors (dated 2017 in TCRdb). The method was the immunoSEQ multiplex PCR assay. The multiplex PCR relied on a mix of 60 forward primers for TCR Vbeta segments and 13 reverse primers for TCR Jbeta segments. In TCRdb, the immuneACCESS table is reduced to in-frame sequences with V and J assigned. These tables do not hold every clone; where another copy was compared, an unresolved V gene accounts for under half, and the others remain unexplained. The sample profile shows about 270,000 clones; approximately 70% of them were found once. The top ten clones comprise approximately 2.1% of the sample. The sequenced sample consisted of PBMCs. The receptors derive from a female donor in good health and CMV-seronegative.

V usage is TRBV25-1 and J usage is TRBJ1-4; D might be TRBD1 (6 bases). V was pared by 4 bases and J by 4 bases, with 13 bases between. The CDR3 spans 15 residues. CDR1 is MGHDK and CDR2 is SYGVNS in the germline V gene. The CDR3 loop reads CASSAVGAGNEKLFF. The CDR3 bases are TGTGCCAGCAGTGCCGTGGGGGCGGGTAATGAAAAACTGTTTTTT.

The rearrangement links TRBV7-9 to TRBJ2-3, with 9 bases lining up with TRBD2. The CDR3 extends over 15 amino acids. The V gene's germline CDR1 is SEHNR and CDR2 FQNEAQ (reference sequence). Trimming removed 6 bases from V and 1 base from J; junction bases left unmatched: 5. CDR3 region: CASRQKREGTDTQYF. In nucleotides, the CDR3 is TGTGCCAGCAGACAAAAGCGGGAGGGCACAGATACGCAGTATTTT.

To note about this clone: Other DNA variants within this sample encode the same CDR3. This chain links TRBV7-9 with TRBJ2-1; D unresolved. Germline loops: CDR1 SEHNR, CDR2 FQNEAQ (reference sequence). CDR3 size: 12 residues. V was pared by 4 bases and J by 7 bases, with 8 bases between. The CDR3, as DNA: TGTGCCAGCAGCTCCGGTCGAAATGAGCAGTTCTTC. Protein product: CASSSGRNEQFF.

J is TRBJ1-5 and V is TRBV19; 9 bases agree with TRBD1. Per germline, CDR1 LNHDA and CDR2 SQIVND (reference sequence). The J segment lost 6 bases and the V segment lost 3 bases, leaving 6 bases of the junction unmatched. This CDR3 has 15 amino acids. The CDR3, as DNA: TGTGCCAGTAGTATCCACAGGGGGCAGGGTCAGCCCCAGCATTTT. Translated: CASSIHRGQGQPQHF.

V gene TRBV7-2 combines with J gene TRBJ2-1, with D maybe TRBD1 (6 bases). The CDR3 spans 14 residues. Germline V gene data show CDR1 as SGHTA and CDR2 as FQGNSA. Trimming left V 0 bases short and J 9 bases short, with 12 bases between. CDR3 bases: TGTGCCAGCAGCTTAGCGGGGGCCAGGAGTGAGCAGTTCTTC. Encoded protein: CASSLAGARSEQFF. The full variable domain, with the rest looked up from reference TRBV7-2 and TRBJ2-1, is GAGVSQSPSNKVTEKGKDVELRCDPISGHTALYWYRQSLGQGLEFLIYFQGNSAPDKSGLPSDRFSAERTGGSVSTLTIQRTQQEDSAVYLCASSLAGARSEQFFGPGTRLTVL.

The genes are TRBV15 and TRBJ1-2; no definite D call. The CDR3 length is 16 residues. Germline lookup yields CDR1 LNHNV and CDR2 YYDKDF (reference sequence). V lost 3 bases to trimming and J lost 0 bases, with 14 bases between them. CDR3 bases: TGTGCCACCAGCAGCGACATCCGAACAGCTAACTATGGCTACACCTTC. Protein: CATSSDIRTANYGYTF.

This chain links TRBV2 with TRBJ2-1; D is possibly TRBD1 (6 bases). V was pared by 7 bases and J by 8 bases, with 15 bases between. The germline CDR1 and CDR2 sequences are SNHLY and FYNNEI. The CDR3 is 13 residues long. In DNA, the CDR3 is TGTGCCAGCACCTTTACAGGGTTGGATGAGCAGTTCTTC. This encodes CASTFTGLDEQFF.

The rearrangement joins TRBV13 to TRBJ2-2, with 11 bases that match TRBD2. CDR3 size: 16 residues. V was pared by 9 bases and J by 2 bases, with 8 bases of the junction left unmatched. Per the germline V gene, CDR1 is PRHDT and CDR2 is FYEKMQ (reference sequence). DNA of the CDR3: TGTGCCAGGACGACTAGCGGGGCTCTAAACACCGGGGAGCTGTTTTTT. This encodes CARTTSGALNTGELFF.

J is TRBJ1-1 and V is TRBV6-6; tentative D call: TRBD1 (5 bases). Germline V gene data show CDR1 as MNHNY and CDR2 as SVGAGI (reference sequence). The CDR3 has 13 amino acids. Between the trimmed V and J ends, which lost 8 bases and 0 bases, there was a span of 10 bases. The CDR3 nucleotides are TGTGCCAGCCAGGCGGACATGAACACTGAAGCTTTCTTT. Translated, it gives CASQADMNTEAFF.

This clone is a singleton in its sample. V usage is TRBV9 and J usage is TRBJ1-5; the D gene is possibly TRBD1 (6 bases). V was shortened by 0 bases and J by 7 bases, with 14 bases between the two germline ends. This CDR3 region has 15 residues. From germline, CDR1 is SGDLS and CDR2 YYNGEE. CDR3 nucleotides: TGTGCCAGCAGCGTAGAACCGACAGGCGGGCAGCCCCAGCATTTT. The encoded protein is CASSVEPTGGQPQHF.

A single count supports this clone. The chain joins TRBV4-1 to TRBJ2-1, with 10 positions matching TRBD2. Trimming at V came to 3 bases and at J to 7 bases, leaving 15 bases not matched to a gene. The CDR3 is 18 amino acids. The V gene's germline CDR1 is MGHRA and CDR2 YSYEKL. The CDR3 DNA is TGCGCCAGCAGCCACCTACGGGCCGGGACTAGCGAAGGGAATGAGCAGTTCTTC. It encodes CASSHLRAGTSEGNEQFF.

V is TRBV6-7 and J is TRBJ2-7; D ambiguous. TRBV6-7 is placed among ORFs of uncertain function. The CDR3 is 9 amino acids. Trimming pared 11 bases from V and 2 bases from J, leaving 4 bases between. The chain's CDR3 is CAGPYEQYF. The CDR3 region has the DNA TGTGCCGGCCCCTACGAGCAGTACTTC.

Only a few counts were recorded for this clone. The chain is built from TRBV6-1 and TRBJ1-1; D is perhaps TRBD1 (6 bases). Germline CDR1 MNHNS, CDR2 SASEGT. CDR3 length: 11 residues. Trimming took 6 bases from V and 8 from J, leaving 10 bases between them. CDR3 nucleotide sequence: TGTGCCAGCAGCGGGACAATCGAAGCTTTCTTT. Amino acids: CASSGTIEAFF.

CDR3 nucleotide sequence: TGCGCCAGCAGCTTGGATGCTTGGCTAGTGGTACCCGATGGCTACACCTTC. It yields the protein CASSLDAWLVVPDGYTF. The chain recombines TRBV5-1 with TRBJ1-2; D gene unclear. This CDR3 spans 17 amino acids. From germline, CDR1 is SGHRS and CDR2 YFSETQ. V lost 0 bases and J lost 6, with 21 bases in between.

J is TRBJ2-6 and V is TRBV6-1, with D unclear. The CDR3 covers 15 residues. From germline, CDR1 is MNHNS and CDR2 SASEGT. Trimming pared 2 bases from V and 0 bases from J, leaving 5 bases between. DNA of the CDR3: TGTGCCAGCAGTGAAACAGTCTCTGGGGCCAACGTCCTGACTTTC. This sequence encodes CASSETVSGANVLTF.

This clone was counted only a few times. DNA of the CDR3: TGCGCCAGCAGTTTTACTTGGGAGGCCTACGAGCAGTACTTC. Protein sequence: CASSFTWEAYEQYF. V usage is TRBV5-1 and J usage is TRBJ2-7; D possibly corresponds to TRBD2 (6 bases). Deletions cut 5 bases from V and 2 bases from J, with 14 bases between. In germline, CDR1 is SGHRS, CDR2 YFSETQ. The CDR3 is 14 amino acids.

In DNA form, the CDR3 reads TGTGCCAGCAGCGTTGTCGGGACAGTCTACAATGAGCAGTTCTTC. It encodes CASSVVGTVYNEQFF. V usage is TRBV9 and J usage is TRBJ2-1, with 7 bases aligning to TRBD1. The CDR3 loop spans 15 amino acids. The germline CDR1 and CDR2 sequences are SGDLS and YYNGEE. The V segment lost 2 bases and the J segment 3 bases; nucleotides outside the gene matches: 5. Based on the CDR3 plus reference TRBV9 and TRBJ2-1, the full variable domain is DSGVTQTPKHLITATGQRVTLRCSPRSGDLSVYWYQQSLDQGLQFLIQYYNGEERAKGNILERFSAQQFPDLHSELNLSSLELGDSALYFCASSVVGTVYNEQFFGPGTRLTVL.

The chain has TRBV7-9 and TRBJ1-5; D is uncertain. This CDR3 contains 13 residues. Trimming shortened V by 0 bases and J by 8 bases, and 8 bases separated the two germline ends. CDR1 and CDR2 (germline): SEHNR, FQNEAQ (reference sequence). CDR3: CASSLAEGKPQHF. The CDR3 DNA reads TGTGCCAGCAGCTTAGCAGAGGGAAAGCCCCAGCATTTT. The variable domain in full, with the rest retrieved from reference TRBV7-9 and TRBJ1-5, is DTGVSQNPRHKITKRGQNVTFRCDPISEHNRLYWYRQTLGQGPEFLTYFQNEAQLEKSRLLSDRFSAERPKGSFSTLEIQRTEQGDSAMYLCASSLAEGKPQHFGDGTRLSIL.

V and J are TRBV7-9 and TRBJ2-3; a weak D match, TRBD2 (6 bases). This CDR3 spans 15 amino acids. The V end was cut by 1 base, the J end by 3 bases, with 11 bases between. Germline CDR1 reads SEHNR; CDR2 reads FQNEAQ (reference sequence). Here the CDR3 reads CASSLVGLPTDTQYF. CDR3 DNA: TGTGCCAGCAGCTTAGTGGGACTGCCGACAGATACGCAGTATTTT.

The CDR3, as DNA: TGTGCCAGCAGTTTAGACCCAAGGGGGGGTACGCAGTATTTT. Its protein is CASSLDPRGGTQYF. This chain joins TRBV27 and TRBJ2-3, with D perhaps matching TRBD2 (7 bases). The CDR3 has 14 residues. The germline CDR1 and CDR2 sequences are MNHEY and SMNVEV (reference sequence). V dropped 2 bases and J dropped 8 bases, with 14 bases sitting between them.

V is TRBV28 and J is TRBJ2-5; D ambiguous. Judging by the DNA end, TRBJ2-7 fits better; the J call may be wrong. This CDR3 is built from 12 residues. Germline CDR1 and CDR2: MDHEN and SYDVKM. The CDR3 bases are TGTGCCAGCAGCCTTGTCTTCTACGAGCAGTACTTC. It yields the protein CASSLVFYEQYF.

The rearrangement uses TRBV19 and TRBJ1-5; possible D gene TRBD1, 5 bases. Trimming removed 5 bases at V and 4 bases at J, with 18 bases between. Germline CDR1 LNHDA, CDR2 SQIVND (reference sequence). The CDR3 is made up of 16 amino acids. CDR3 DNA: TGTGCCAGTAGTCTACGGCAGGCAGGGCTGAATCAGCCCCAGCATTTT. Protein sequence: CASSLRQAGLNQPQHF. Based on the CDR3 plus reference TRBV19 and TRBJ1-5, the full variable domain is DGGITQSPKYLFRKEGQNVTLSCEQNLNHDAMYWYRQDPGQGLRLIYYSQIVNDFQKGDIAEGYSVSREKKESFPLTVTSAQKNPTAFYLCASSLRQAGLNQPQHFGDGTRLSIL.

The chain is built from TRBV2 and TRBJ2-1; D remains unclear. The germline V and J ends were trimmed by 5 bases and 8 bases, with 16 bases remaining between them. Germline values: CDR1 SNHLY, CDR2 FYNNEI. The CDR3 is made up of 14 amino acids. The DNA for the CDR3 is TGTGCCAGCAGTTATCTGACGGGTCTGGATGAGCAGTTCTTC. This gives the protein CASSYLTGLDEQFF. Complete variable domain (other parts from reference TRBV2 and TRBJ2-1): EPEVTQTPSHQVTQMGQEVILRCVPISNHLYFYWYRQILGQKVEFLVSFYNNEISEKSEIFDDQFSVERPDGSNFTLKIRSTKLEDSAMYFCASSYLTGLDEQFFGPGTRLTVL.

The rearrangement links TRBV11-2 to TRBJ2-1; TRBD2 aligns across 13 bases. After removal of 0 bases from V and 3 bases from J, the junction contained 8 bases not matched to a gene. Germline lookup yields CDR1 SGHAT and CDR2 FQNNGV. The CDR3 has 19 residues. The CDR3 is CASSLEWGLAGSGYNEQFF. DNA for the CDR3: TGTGCCAGCAGCTTAGAATGGGGACTAGCGGGATCCGGCTACAATGAGCAGTTCTTC. Supplemented by reference TRBV11-2 and TRBJ2-1, the full variable domain reads EAGVAQSPRYKIIEKRQSVAFWCNPISGHATLYWYQQILGQGPKLLIQFQNNGVVDDSQLPKDRFSAERLKGVDSTLKIQPAKLEDSAVYLCASSLEWGLAGSGYNEQFFGPGTRLTVL.

The rearrangement joins TRBV6-4 to TRBJ2-1; TRBD2 matches at 11 bases. This CDR3 region has 14 residues. CDR1 is MRHNA and CDR2 is SNTAGT in the germline V gene. After removal of 6 bases from V and 8 bases from J, the junction contained 6 bases not matched to a gene. The CDR3 DNA is TGTGCCAGCAGCCACACTAGCGGGAGCGATGAGCAGTTCTTC. It specifies CASSHTSGSDEQFF.

Comment on this clone: In the same sample, other DNA sequences code for this CDR3. J is TRBJ2-7 and V is TRBV27; 8 nucleotides agree with TRBD2. V shed 3 bases, J shed 2 bases, and the junction held 6 bases outside the gene matches. In germline, CDR1 is MNHEY, CDR2 SMNVEV (reference sequence). The length of the CDR3 is 15 residues. CDR3 sequence (DNA): TGTGCCAGCAGTTTGTCGGCGGGAGGAACCTACGAGCAGTACTTC. Translating gives CASSLSAGGTYEQYF.

The chain joins TRBV5-1 to TRBJ2-4; TRBD1 might be the D (6 bases). V lost 3 bases and J 5 bases, leaving 21 bases between the germline ends. This CDR3 spans 17 amino acids. Germline CDR1 and CDR2: SGHRS and YFSETQ. CDR3 nucleotide sequence: TGCGCCAGCAGCTGGGGACAAAGCGTTACCGAGCAAAACATTCAGTACTTC. Translating gives CASSWGQSVTEQNIQYF.

The rearrangement uses TRBV28 and TRBJ1-4, with TRBD1 identical over 7 bases. Germline V gene lookup returns CDR1 MDHEN and CDR2 SYDVKM. V shed 6 bases and J 8 bases; nucleotides not matched to a gene: 12. The CDR3 has 15 residues. The CDR3 here is CASSRPRTGDEKLFF. DNA of the CDR3: TGTGCCAGCAGCCGCCCCCGGACAGGCGACGAAAAACTGTTTTTT. Supplemented by reference TRBV28 and TRBJ1-4, the full variable domain reads DVKVTQSSRYLVKRTGEKVFLECVQDMDHENMFWYRQDPGLGLRLIYFSYDVKMKEKGDIPEGYSVSREKKERFSLILESASTNQTSMYLCASSRPRTGDEKLFFGSGTQLSVL.

This sequence joins TRBV7-9 and TRBJ2-7, with 8 bases aligning to TRBD2. The trim removed 5 bases at V and 7 bases at J, leaving 10 bases unmatched. The CDR3 is made up of 14 amino acids. Germline V gene sequence: CDR1 SEHNR, CDR2 FQNEAQ (reference sequence). This CDR3 reads CASSDRREVGEQYF. In DNA form, the CDR3 reads TGTGCCAGCAGCGATCGGCGGGAGGTGGGGGAGCAGTACTTC.

The chain is built from TRBV9 and TRBJ2-2; D uncertain. The CDR3 consists of 16 residues. The V gene's germline CDR1 is SGDLS and CDR2 YYNGEE. V gave up 0 bases and J gave up 5 bases, with 14 bases separating them. The CDR3 region is CASSVVSIVGTGELFF. CDR3 coding DNA: TGTGCCAGCAGCGTAGTTAGTATAGTCGGGACCGGGGAGCTGTTTTTT. Using reference TRBV9 and TRBJ2-2 for the parts outside the CDR3, the full variable domain is DSGVTQTPKHLITATGQRVTLRCSPRSGDLSVYWYQQSLDQGLQFLIQYYNGEERAKGNILERFSAQQFPDLHSELNLSSLELGDSALYFCASSVVSIVGTGELFFGEGSRLTVL.